This T cell receptor (beta chain) originates from a study of control samples from healthy donors and cancer patients. The CDR3 length is 14 residues. Per germline, CDR1 MDHEN and CDR2 SYDVKM. With 6 bases removed from V and 0 bases from J, the gap between germline ends came to 11 bases. TCRdb's copy holds only in-frame clones and misses some; the assay was immunoSEQ multiplex PCR. The table has over 150,000 clones, 96% seen once. The specimen sequenced was blood. The TCR comes from a woman aged 25 to 39 in good health. The chain combines TRBV28 with TRBJ1-1, with D perhaps TRBD1 (5 bases). The CDR3 is CASRTGRMNTEAFF. The CDR3 DNA is TGTGCCAGCAGGACGGGACGCATGAACACTGAAGCTTTCTTT.